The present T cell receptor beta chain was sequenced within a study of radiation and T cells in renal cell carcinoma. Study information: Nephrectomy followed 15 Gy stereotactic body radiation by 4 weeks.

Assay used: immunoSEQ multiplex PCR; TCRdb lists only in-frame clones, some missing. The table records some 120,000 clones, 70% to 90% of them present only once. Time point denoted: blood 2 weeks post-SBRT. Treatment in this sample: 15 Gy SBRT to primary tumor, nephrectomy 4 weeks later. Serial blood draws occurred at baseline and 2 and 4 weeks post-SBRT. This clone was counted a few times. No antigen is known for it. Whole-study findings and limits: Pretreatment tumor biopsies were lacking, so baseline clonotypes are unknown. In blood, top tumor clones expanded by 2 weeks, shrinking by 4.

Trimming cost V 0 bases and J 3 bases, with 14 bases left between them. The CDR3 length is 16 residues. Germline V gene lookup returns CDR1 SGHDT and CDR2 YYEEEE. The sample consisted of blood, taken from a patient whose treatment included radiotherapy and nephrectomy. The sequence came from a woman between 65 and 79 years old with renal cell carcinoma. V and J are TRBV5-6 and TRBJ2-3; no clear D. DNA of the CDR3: TGTGCCAGCAGCTTGGAAGATCGAATATTTACAGATACGCAGTATTTT. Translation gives CASSLEDRIFTDTQYF. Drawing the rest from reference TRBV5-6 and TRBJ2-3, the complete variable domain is DAGVTQSPTHLIKTRGQQVTLRCSPKSGHDTVSWYQQALGQGPQFIFQYYEEEERQRGNFPDRFSGHQFPNYSSELNVNALLLGDSALYLCASSLEDRIFTDTQYFGPGTRLTVL.